This T cell receptor (beta chain) was sequenced for a study of blood T cells in healthy people across ages. A sample-barcoded 5' primer and a J-beta primer mix were used in a second PCR of roughly 7 to 11 cycles. At least 3 million CDR3-containing paired-end reads were obtained per sample. Via MiXCR, TCRdb re-called the 5' RACE reads, giving one row per CDR3 protein. The table shows about 1.5 million distinct CDR3 sequences, with 35% to 45% occurring only once. At least 7 million PBMCs were isolated per sample. V lost 0 bases to trimming and J lost 7 bases, with 16 bases between them. The CDR3 contains 16 residues. Germline V gene lookup returns CDR1 GTSNPN and CDR2 SVGIG (reference sequence).

The sequencing input was blood. The TCR was taken from a woman aged 18-29 years in good health. The V call is TRBV30, the J call TRBJ1-6, with no clear D. CDR3 in DNA: TGTGCCTGGAGTGTAGGCGGCATCGGCGCGAATTCACCCCTCCACTTT. Translating gives CAWSVGGIGANSPLHF.